This TCR beta chain came from a study of cytomegalovirus exposure and HLA in healthy donors. The overall study: As an earlier analysis found, around 190 million T cells yielded 100 million to 130 million unique TCR beta sequences. A data release that came early held approximately 85 million unique TCRs from HLA-typed donors. Study conclusions and caveats: About 90% or about 30% of the time was how often most TCR beta V segments were productive, according to an earlier analysis.

PCR employed 60 Vbeta and 13 Jbeta primers. TCRdb's copy holds only in-frame clones and misses some; the assay was immunoSEQ multiplex PCR. The sample shows some 110,000 clones, roughly 79% of them seen only once. The CDR3 runs to 14 residues. Germline CDR1 and CDR2: SGHNT and YYREEE (reference sequence). Trimming took off 2 bases at V and 2 bases at J, with 11 bases between the two ends. Details on this clone: Its antigen is currently unknown.

The V call is TRBV5-4, the J call TRBJ2-7, with D tentatively TRBD2 (7 bases). This clonotype originated in a man aged 35 to 55 in good health and CMV-seronegative. What was sequenced was PBMCs. The CDR3 DNA sequence: TGTGCCAGCAGCTTCCGGGGGGCAACCTACGAGCAGTACTTC. This codes for CASSFRGATYEQYF. The whole variable domain, filled in from reference TRBV5-4 and TRBJ2-7, reads ETGVTQSPTHLIKTRGQQVTLRCSSQSGHNTVSWYQQALGQGPQFIFQYYREEENGRGNFPPRFSGLQFPNYSSELNVNALELDDSALYLCASSFRGATYEQYFGPGTRLTVT.